Below, 20 T cell receptor beta chains from the same sample are listed, as sequenced in a study of T cells in Graves' hyperthyroidism and ophthalmopathy. Using RNA transcripts as the source, TCR beta CDR3 regions were amplified. Initially, a first-round RT-PCR of the TCR CDR3 employed the HTBI primer set. TCRdb passed the multiplex PCR reads through MiXCR, listing each CDR3 protein once. Of roughly 720,000 distinct CDR3 sequences listed, roughly 17% are singletons. The sequencing input was blood. The receptors derive from a man aged 50 to 59 with Graves' hyperthyroidism.

The table lists this clonotype with a few counts. The chain is built from TRBV5-1 and TRBJ2-5; D unresolved. The germline V gene has CDR1 SGHRS and CDR2 YFSETQ. The CDR3 has 15 amino acids. Trimming shortened V by 4 bases and J by 1 base, and 14 bases separated the two germline ends. The CDR3 sequence is CASSLGLGFQETQYF. As DNA, the CDR3 is TGCGCCAGCAGCCTAGGGTTAGGGTTCCAAGAGACCCAGTACTTC.

About this clonotype itself: One end of the junction varies from germline; a read error may be responsible. This sequence joins TRBV3-1 and TRBJ2-7; D possibly uses TRBD1 or TRBD2 (6 bases each). Looked up from germline, CDR1 is LGHDT and CDR2 is YNNKEL (reference sequence). The CDR3 contains 14 residues. CDR3 sequence: CAISQPGGGYEQYF. CDR3 nucleotides: TGTGCCATCAGCCAGCCCGGGGGCGGCTACGAGCAGTACTTC.

This clonotype has at least ten counts. The genes are TRBV5-1 and TRBJ2-7; TRBD2 is a possible D gene (7 bases). The V end lost 0 bases, the J end lost 6 bases, and 16 bases lay between the germline ends. Germline lookup yields CDR1 SGHRS and CDR2 YFSETQ. This CDR3 region has 15 residues. The CDR3: CASSLARGGGLEQYF. For the CDR3, the DNA is TGCGCCAGCAGCTTGGCCCGAGGGGGGGGACTCGAGCAGTACTTC.

This clonotype was seen only a few times. The gene calls are TRBV7-2 and TRBJ2-6, with D maybe TRBD1 (7 bases). V dropped 8 bases and J dropped 5 bases, with 19 bases sitting between them. Germline values: CDR1 SGHTA, CDR2 FQGNSA. CDR3 length: 16 amino acids. CDR3 in DNA: TGTGCCAGCGGGGGGACAGAACGCCTCTGGGCCAACGTCCTGACTTTC. Its translation is CASGGTERLWANVLTF.

This clonotype occurred many times. The chain carries TRBV11-1 and TRBJ1-4, with D maybe TRBD1 (6 bases). The CDR3 spans 15 residues. CDR1 and CDR2 from the germline V gene are SGHAT and FQDESV (reference sequence). V lost 6 bases to trimming and J lost 10 bases, with 21 bases between them. The CDR3 nucleotides are TGTGCCAGCAGTCGCGACAGGACCAGTAGAGGAAAACTGTTTTTT. Amino acid sequence: CASSRDRTSRGKLFF.

The table lists this clonotype with many counts. The chain joins TRBV27 to TRBJ2-7, with D unresolved. V lost 5 bases to trimming and J lost 3 bases, with 14 bases between them. The germline V gene encodes CDR1 MNHEY and CDR2 SMNVEV (reference sequence). CDR3 length equals 14 residues. The CDR3 nucleotides are TGTGCCAGCAGTATGAACGTAGGACGCTACGAGCAGTACTTC. Translation gives CASSMNVGRYEQYF.

The V gene is TRBV10-3, the J gene TRBJ2-7; 9 nucleotides align to TRBD1. With V trimmed by 0 bases and J by 2 bases, 5 bases remained unmatched. Germline V lookup: CDR1 ENHRY, CDR2 SYGVKD. This CDR3 has 16 residues. DNA for the CDR3: TGTGCCATCAGTGAGTCGGGGACAGGGCTGACCTACGAGCAGTACTTC. It codes for CAISESGTGLTYEQYF.

This clonotype was seen ten or more times. This sequence joins TRBV20-1 and TRBJ2-5; 8 nucleotides match TRBD2. CDR1 is DFQATT and CDR2 is SNEGSKA in the germline V gene (reference sequence). V lost 5 bases to trimming and J lost 2 bases; unmatched junction nucleotides: 13. This CDR3 is built from 16 residues. CDR3 DNA: TGCAGTGCTTATCCCATAGCGGGGAGGCATCAAGAGACCCAGTACTTC. It is translated as CSAYPIAGRHQETQYF.

This clonotype has a count of ten or more. The V gene is TRBV30, the J gene TRBJ1-1; D perhaps matches TRBD1 (6 bases). The germline V and J ends were trimmed by 2 bases and 9 bases, with 19 bases remaining between them. This CDR3 is 14 amino acids long. Germline V gene data show CDR1 as GTSNPN and CDR2 as SVGIG (reference sequence). CDR3 nucleotide sequence: TGTGCCTGGAGTCCACGCGAAACAGGGCGGAAAGCTTTCTTT. Translated, it gives CAWSPRETGRKAFF.

This clonotype was detected ten times or more. The chain recombines TRBV5-1 with TRBJ1-1; possibly TRBD1 for D (5 bases). V was pared by 0 bases and J by 4 bases, with 16 bases between. CDR3 length equals 16 residues. The germline V gene encodes CDR1 SGHRS and CDR2 YFSETQ. CDR3 amino acids: CASSLGLGRGGTEAFF. CDR3 DNA sequence: TGCGCCAGCAGCTTGGGTCTCGGACGGGGCGGCACTGAAGCTTTCTTT.

This rearrangement joins TRBV6-2 or TRBV6-3 to TRBJ1-2, with a tentative D call TRBD1 (6 bases). Germline CDR1 reads MNHEY; CDR2 reads SVGEGT. The CDR3 totals 17 residues. V was trimmed by 5 bases and J by 7 bases, leaving 26 bases between them. The chain's CDR3 is CASSPFSPQGGIGGYTF. CDR3 in DNA: TGTGCCAGCAGTCCCTTTTCGCCACAGGGCGGCATAGGTGGCTACACCTTC.

The J gene is TRBJ1-1, the V gene TRBV3-1, with TRBD1 matching over 9 bases. The CDR3 runs 14 residues. In germline, CDR1 is LGHDT, CDR2 YNNKEL (reference sequence). Losses at the gene ends were 7 bases for V and 5 bases for J; bases not matched to a gene: 8. The CDR3 loop is CASTPQGAWTEAFF. The CDR3 nucleotides read TGTGCCAGCACCCCACAGGGGGCTTGGACTGAAGCTTTCTTT.

This clonotype appeared many times. V and J are TRBV27 and TRBJ2-3; 10 bases line up with TRBD2. Unmatched junction bases numbered 12, after V lost 5 bases and J lost 1 base. This CDR3 has 18 amino acids. CDR1 MNHEY and CDR2 SMNVEV come from the germline V gene (reference sequence). This CDR3 reads CASSHLAGVVFGTDTQYF. In DNA form, the CDR3 reads TGTGCCAGCAGTCACCTAGCGGGAGTGGTCTTCGGCACAGATACGCAGTATTTT.

This clonotype was recorded a few times. The genes are TRBV12-3 or TRBV12-4 and TRBJ2-1; D is uncertain. This CDR3 contains 16 residues. Between the trimmed V and J ends, which lost 5 bases and 3 bases, there was a span of 17 bases. The CDR3 region is CASSPLWTRDYNEQFF. The CDR3 nucleotides are TGTGCCAGCAGTCCCCTATGGACGAGAGACTACAATGAGCAGTTCTTC.

This clonotype was recorded at least ten times. The chain combines TRBV11-2 with TRBJ2-3, with 9 bases matching TRBD2. Looked up from germline, CDR1 is SGHAT and CDR2 is FQNNGV. Losses at the gene ends were 0 bases for V and 7 bases for J; bases not matched to a gene: 11. This CDR3 has 17 amino acids. This CDR3 reads CASSLETRREGVHTQYF. As DNA, the CDR3 is TGTGCCAGCAGCTTAGAAACGAGGCGGGAGGGCGTTCATACGCAGTATTTT.

The genes are TRBV15 and TRBJ2-2, with D possibly matching TRBD1 (6 bases). Deletions cut 6 bases from V and 5 bases from J, with 13 bases between. The CDR3 spans 14 residues. Germline values: CDR1 LNHNV, CDR2 YYDKDF (reference sequence). The CDR3 protein is CATRGAGDTGELFF. The DNA of the CDR3 is TGTGCCACCAGGGGGGCAGGGGATACCGGGGAGCTGTTTTTT.

This clonotype appeared many times. The chain employs TRBV6-2 or TRBV6-3 and TRBJ1-1; TRBD1 might be the D (5 bases). The germline V and J ends were trimmed by 2 bases and 3 bases, with 10 bases remaining between them. Germline V gene data show CDR1 as MNHEY and CDR2 as SVGEGT. The CDR3 runs 14 residues. In DNA form, the CDR3 reads TGTGCCAGCAGTTACAGGGGAGGGGACACTGAAGCTTTCTTT. It yields the protein CASSYRGGDTEAFF.

The chain recombines TRBV28 with TRBJ1-1; D is unresolved. Deletions cut 3 bases from V and 3 bases from J, with 11 bases between. This CDR3 spans 14 amino acids. The germline V gene encodes CDR1 MDHEN and CDR2 SYDVKM. The CDR3 sequence is CASSLEGGYTEAFF. In DNA form, the CDR3 reads TGTGCCAGCAGTTTGGAGGGAGGGTACACTGAAGCTTTCTTT.

This clonotype has a handful of counts. The V and J genes are TRBV27 and TRBJ2-7; 8 bases agree with TRBD2. V dropped 5 bases and J dropped 0; count of bases not matched to a gene: 9. Germline V gene lookup returns CDR1 MNHEY and CDR2 SMNVEV (reference sequence). This CDR3 has 16 residues. CDR3 amino acids: CASSDLAGLSSYEQYF. DNA for the CDR3: TGTGCCAGCAGTGACCTAGCGGGCTTGAGCTCCTACGAGCAGTACTTC.

At least ten counts were recorded for this clonotype. The rearrangement links TRBV2 to TRBJ1-2; 10 nucleotides align to TRBD1. J lost 4 bases, V lost 5 bases, and 7 bases had no gene match. From germline, CDR1 is SNHLY and CDR2 FYNNEI. CDR3 length equals 15 residues. The CDR3 sequence is CASSLTGGITYGYTF. The CDR3 nucleotides are TGTGCCAGCAGTTTGACAGGGGGCATAACCTATGGCTACACCTTC.